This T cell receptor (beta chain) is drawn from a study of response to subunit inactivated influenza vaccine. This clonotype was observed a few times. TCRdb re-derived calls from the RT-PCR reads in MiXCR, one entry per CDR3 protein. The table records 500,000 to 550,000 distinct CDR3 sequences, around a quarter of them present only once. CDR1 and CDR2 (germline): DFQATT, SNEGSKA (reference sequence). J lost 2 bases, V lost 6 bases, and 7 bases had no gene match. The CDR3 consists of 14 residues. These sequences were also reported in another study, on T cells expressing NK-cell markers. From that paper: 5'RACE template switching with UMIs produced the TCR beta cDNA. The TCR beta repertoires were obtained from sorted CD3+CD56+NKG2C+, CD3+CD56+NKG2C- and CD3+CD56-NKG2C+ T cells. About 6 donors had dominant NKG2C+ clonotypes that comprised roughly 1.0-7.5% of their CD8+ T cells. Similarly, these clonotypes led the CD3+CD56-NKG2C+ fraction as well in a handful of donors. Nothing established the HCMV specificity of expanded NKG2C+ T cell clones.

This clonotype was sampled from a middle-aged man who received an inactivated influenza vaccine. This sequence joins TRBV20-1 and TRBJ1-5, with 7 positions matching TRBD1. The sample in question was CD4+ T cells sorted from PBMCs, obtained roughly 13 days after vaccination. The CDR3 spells CSAATGSGNQPQHF. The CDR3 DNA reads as TGCAGTGCCGCGACAGGGAGTGGCAATCAGCCCCAGCATTTT.